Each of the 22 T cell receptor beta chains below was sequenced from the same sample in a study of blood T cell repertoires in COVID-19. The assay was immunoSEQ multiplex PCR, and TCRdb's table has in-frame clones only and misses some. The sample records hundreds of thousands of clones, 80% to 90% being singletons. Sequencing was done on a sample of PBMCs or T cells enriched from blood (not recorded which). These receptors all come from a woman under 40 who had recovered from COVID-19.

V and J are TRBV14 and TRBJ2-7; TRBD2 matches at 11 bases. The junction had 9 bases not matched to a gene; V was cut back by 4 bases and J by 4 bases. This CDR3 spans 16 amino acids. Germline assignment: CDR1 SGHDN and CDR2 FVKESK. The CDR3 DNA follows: TGTGCCAGCAGCCCTCATCGCGCTAGCGGGAGGTACGAGCAGTACTTC. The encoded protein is CASSPHRASGRYEQYF.

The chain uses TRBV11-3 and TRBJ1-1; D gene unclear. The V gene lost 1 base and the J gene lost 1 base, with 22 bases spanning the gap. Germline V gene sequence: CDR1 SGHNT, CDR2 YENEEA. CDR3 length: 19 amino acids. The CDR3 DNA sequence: TGTGCCAGCAGCTTAGGGCACTCTCACCAGGAAACACCGAACACTGAAGCTTTCTTT. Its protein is CASSLGHSHQETPNTEAFF.

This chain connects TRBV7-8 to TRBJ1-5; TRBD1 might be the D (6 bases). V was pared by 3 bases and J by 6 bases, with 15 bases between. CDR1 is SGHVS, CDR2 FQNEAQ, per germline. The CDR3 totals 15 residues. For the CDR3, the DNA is TGTGCCAGCAGCTTCGCGGAGCAGGGGAGTCAGCCCCAGCATTTT. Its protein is CASSFAEQGSQPQHF.

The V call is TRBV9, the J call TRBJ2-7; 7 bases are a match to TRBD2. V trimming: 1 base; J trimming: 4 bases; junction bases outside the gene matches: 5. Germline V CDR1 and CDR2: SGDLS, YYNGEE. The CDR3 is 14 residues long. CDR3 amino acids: CASSVSGTLYEQYF. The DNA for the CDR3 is TGTGCCAGCAGCGTAAGCGGGACCTTATACGAGCAGTACTTC.

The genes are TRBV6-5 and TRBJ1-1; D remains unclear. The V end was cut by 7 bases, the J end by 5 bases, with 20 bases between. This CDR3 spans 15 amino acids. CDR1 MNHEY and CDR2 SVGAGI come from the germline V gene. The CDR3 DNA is TGTGCCAGCACCGAATGGGGAGAAGGTGGGACTGAAGCTTTCTTT. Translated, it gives CASTEWGEGGTEAFF.

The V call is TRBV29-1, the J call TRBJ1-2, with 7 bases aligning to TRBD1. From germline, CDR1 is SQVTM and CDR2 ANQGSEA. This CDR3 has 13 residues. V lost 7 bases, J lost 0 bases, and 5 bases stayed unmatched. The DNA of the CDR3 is TGCAGCGGAGGGGACAGCTCTAACTATGGCTACACCTTC. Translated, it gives CSGGDSSNYGYTF.

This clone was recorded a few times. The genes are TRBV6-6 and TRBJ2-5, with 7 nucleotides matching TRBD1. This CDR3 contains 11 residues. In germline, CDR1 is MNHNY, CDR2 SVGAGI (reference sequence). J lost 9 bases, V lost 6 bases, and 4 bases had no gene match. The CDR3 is CASRSQGAQYF. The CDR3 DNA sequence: TGTGCCAGCAGATCGCAGGGGGCCCAGTACTTC.

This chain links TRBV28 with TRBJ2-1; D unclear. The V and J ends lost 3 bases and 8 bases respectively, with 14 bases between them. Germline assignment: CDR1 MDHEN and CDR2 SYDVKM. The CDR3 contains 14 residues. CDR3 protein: CASSFRSVQDEQFF. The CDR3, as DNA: TGTGCCAGCAGTTTTCGGTCGGTCCAGGATGAGCAGTTCTTC.

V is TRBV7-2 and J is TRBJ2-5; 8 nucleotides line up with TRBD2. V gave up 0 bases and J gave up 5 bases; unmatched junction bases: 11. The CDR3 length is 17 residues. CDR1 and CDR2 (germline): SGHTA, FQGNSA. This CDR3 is CASSLAATGAGAETQYF. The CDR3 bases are TGTGCCAGCAGCTTAGCGGCGACCGGAGCGGGAGCGGAGACCCAGTACTTC.

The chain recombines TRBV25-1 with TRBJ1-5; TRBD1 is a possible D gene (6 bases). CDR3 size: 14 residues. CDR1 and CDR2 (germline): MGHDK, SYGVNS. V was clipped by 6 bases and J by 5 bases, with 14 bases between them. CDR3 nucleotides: TGTGCCAGCAGGCAACAGGGATTTGATCAGCCCCAGCATTTT. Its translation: CASRQQGFDQPQHF.

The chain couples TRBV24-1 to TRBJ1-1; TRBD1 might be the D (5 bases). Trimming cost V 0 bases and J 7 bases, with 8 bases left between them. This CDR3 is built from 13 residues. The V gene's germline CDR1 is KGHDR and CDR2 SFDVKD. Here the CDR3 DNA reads TGTGCCACCAGTGATTTGGGGGGGGATGAAGCTTTCTTT. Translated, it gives CATSDLGGDEAFF.

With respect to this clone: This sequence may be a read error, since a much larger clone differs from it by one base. CDR3 region: CASSTYNEQFF. DNA for the CDR3: TGTGCCAGCAGCACTTACAATGAGCAGTTCTTC. This chain joins TRBV5-6 and TRBJ2-1; D is undetermined. Trimming took off 4 bases at V and 4 bases at J, with 3 bases between the two ends. The CDR3 runs to 11 residues. Per the germline V gene, CDR1 is SGHDT and CDR2 is YYEEEE.

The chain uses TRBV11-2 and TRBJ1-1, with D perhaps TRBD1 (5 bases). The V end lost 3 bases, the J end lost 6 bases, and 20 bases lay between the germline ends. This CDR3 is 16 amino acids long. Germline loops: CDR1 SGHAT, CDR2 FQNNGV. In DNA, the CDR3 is TGTGCCAGCAGCTTTAAAGTCCTGGCCAGGGCCGCTGAAGCTTTCTTT. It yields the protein CASSFKVLARAAEAFF.

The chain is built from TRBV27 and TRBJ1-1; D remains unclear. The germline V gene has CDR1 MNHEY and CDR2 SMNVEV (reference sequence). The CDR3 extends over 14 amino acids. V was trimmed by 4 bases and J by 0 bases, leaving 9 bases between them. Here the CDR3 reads CASSSAELNTEAFF. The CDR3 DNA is TGTGCCAGCAGTTCGGCGGAACTGAACACTGAAGCTTTCTTT.

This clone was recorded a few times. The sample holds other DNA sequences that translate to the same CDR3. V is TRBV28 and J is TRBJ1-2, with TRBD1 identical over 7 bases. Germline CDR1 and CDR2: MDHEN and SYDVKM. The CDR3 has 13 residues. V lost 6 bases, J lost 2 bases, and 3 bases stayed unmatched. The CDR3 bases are TGTGCCAGCAGCCTGGACAGGAACTATGGCTACACCTTC. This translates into CASSLDRNYGYTF.

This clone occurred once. CDR3 bases: TGTGCCAGCAACGGACAGGGGGGCACCGGGGAGCTGTTTTTT. Translation: CASNGQGGTGELFF. The chain employs TRBV2 and TRBJ2-2; 10 nucleotides match TRBD1. The germline V gene encodes CDR1 SNHLY and CDR2 FYNNEI. The trim removed 7 bases at V and 4 bases at J, leaving 3 bases unmatched. The CDR3 is 14 amino acids.

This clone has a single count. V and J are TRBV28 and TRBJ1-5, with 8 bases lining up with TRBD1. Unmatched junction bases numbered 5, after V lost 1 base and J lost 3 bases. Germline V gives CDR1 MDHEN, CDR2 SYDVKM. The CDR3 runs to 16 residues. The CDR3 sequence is CASSLLGQATNQPQHF. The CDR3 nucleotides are TGTGCCAGCAGTTTATTGGGACAGGCAACCAATCAGCCCCAGCATTTT.

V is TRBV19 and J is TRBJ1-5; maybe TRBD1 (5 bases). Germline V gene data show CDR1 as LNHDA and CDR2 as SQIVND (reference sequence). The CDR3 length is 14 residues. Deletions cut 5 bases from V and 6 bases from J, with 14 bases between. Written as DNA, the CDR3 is TGTGCCAGTAGTTCGCAGGGTGGGTTTCAGCCCCAGCATTTT. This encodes CASSSQGGFQPQHF.

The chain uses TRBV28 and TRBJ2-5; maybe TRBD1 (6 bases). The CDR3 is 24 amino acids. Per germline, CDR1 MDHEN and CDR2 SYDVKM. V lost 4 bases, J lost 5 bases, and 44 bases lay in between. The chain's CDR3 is CASSSEPAVFGSRRTEDGIETQYF. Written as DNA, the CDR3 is TGTGCCAGCAGTTCGGAGCCAGCAGTTTTTGGCTCCCGCCGGACAGAAGATGGGATCGAGACCCAGTACTTC.

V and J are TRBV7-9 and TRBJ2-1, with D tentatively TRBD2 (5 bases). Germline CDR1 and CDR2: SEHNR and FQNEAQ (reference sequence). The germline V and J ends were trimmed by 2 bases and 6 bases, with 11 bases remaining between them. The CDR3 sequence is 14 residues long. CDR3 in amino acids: CASSLSPSSNEQFF. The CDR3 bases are TGTGCCAGCAGCTTAAGTCCTAGCAGCAATGAGCAGTTCTTC.

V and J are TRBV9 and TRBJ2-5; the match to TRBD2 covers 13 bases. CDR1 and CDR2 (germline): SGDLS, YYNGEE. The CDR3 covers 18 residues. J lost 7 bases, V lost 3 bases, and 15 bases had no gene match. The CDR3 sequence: CASSEGWGLAGPAATQYF. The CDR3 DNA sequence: TGTGCCAGCAGCGAAGGGTGGGGACTAGCGGGACCTGCGGCGACCCAGTACTTC.

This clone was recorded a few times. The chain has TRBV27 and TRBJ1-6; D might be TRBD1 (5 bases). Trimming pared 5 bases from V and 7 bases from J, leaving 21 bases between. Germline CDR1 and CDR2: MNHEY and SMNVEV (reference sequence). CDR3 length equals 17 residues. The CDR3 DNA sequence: TGTGCCAGCAGTCCATCGGGGACTATCCTTGGAAATTCACCCCTCCACTTT. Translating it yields CASSPSGTILGNSPLHF.